These T cell receptor beta chains were read from a single sample in a study of identical twins. TCRdb independently ran MiXCR on the 5' RACE reads; one entry per CDR3 protein. Altogether roughly 540,000 distinct CDR3 sequences are present, roughly 21% being singletons, with the ten largest covering around 0.9%. This same sample was also taken into another study, of T cells expressing NK-cell markers.

Sequencing was carried out using CD4+ T cells sorted from blood. Receptors originate from a woman aged 18-35 years in good health. CDR3s include the opening cysteine and the closing phenylalanine or tryptophan. Each record gives: clone size, J gene, V gene, D gene, CDR3 DNA, CDR3 protein. The D gene is left open where the match is weak. Size values are once, few and many counts, or a class for expanded clones, and some rows have none.

size: .
J: TRBJ2-7
V: TRBV20-1
D: TRBD2
DNA: TGCAGTGCTTACCTTCCGGGACTAGCGGTCTACGAGCAGTACTTC
CDR3: CSAYLPGLAVYEQYF

size: .
J: TRBJ2-7
V: TRBV6-5
D: .
DNA: TGTGCCAGCAGTTCCGCAGGGAGACACGAGCAGTACTTC
CDR3: CASSSAGRHEQYF

size: .
J: TRBJ2-2
V: TRBV5-4
D: .
DNA: TGTGCCAGCAGCTTCTTCGCGGGGACCGGGGAGCTGTTTTTT
CDR3: CASSFFAGTGELFF

size: few
J: TRBJ2-5
V: TRBV6-1
D: .
DNA: TGTGCCAGCGGCCTTCAAGAGACCCAGTACTTC
CDR3: CASGLQETQYF

size: .
J: TRBJ2-2
V: TRBV20-1
D: .
DNA: TGCAGTGCTGAGCCCGGGGCCAGCACCGGGGAGCTGTTTTTT
CDR3: CSAEPGASTGELFF

size: few
J: TRBJ1-4
V: TRBV7-2
D: .
DNA: TGTGCCAGCAGCCAAAATGGGAGGACAACTAATGAAAAACTGTTTTTT
CDR3: CASSQNGRTTNEKLFF

size: .
J: TRBJ2-7
V: TRBV18
D: .
DNA: TGTGCCAGCTCCGGGCAGGGACTTTACGAGCAGTACTTC
CDR3: CASSGQGLYEQYF

size: .
J: TRBJ2-1
V: TRBV20-1
D: .
DNA: TGCAGTGCTATGGGACTGCACAATGAGCAGTTCTTC
CDR3: CSAMGLHNEQFF

size: few
J: TRBJ2-5
V: TRBV10-3
D: TRBD1
DNA: TGTGCCATCAGTCAAAGAGGGGGCGCCACGGTCCAAGAGACCCAGTACTTC
CDR3: CAISQRGGATVQETQYF

size: .
J: TRBJ1-4
V: TRBV20-1
D: .
DNA: TGCAGTGCACCGTCTAGAGGGGTTTCTGATGAAAAACTGTTTTTT
CDR3: CSAPSRGVSDEKLFF

size: many
J: TRBJ2-1
V: TRBV18
D: TRBD2
DNA: TGTGCCAGCTCACTCTCCGGGGGTAGCGGGATTCCAAATGAGCAGTTCTTC
CDR3: CASSLSGGSGIPNEQFF

size: few
J: TRBJ2-5
V: TRBV20-1
D: .
DNA: TGCAGTGCTAGAGTAGGCCCAGGGAAAGAGACCCAGTACTTC
CDR3: CSARVGPGKETQYF

size: .
J: TRBJ2-6
V: TRBV20-1
D: .
DNA: TGCAGTGCTCGGCCGCCTGGGGCCAACGTCCTGACTTTC
CDR3: CSARPPGANVLTF

size: few
J: TRBJ2-1
V: TRBV5-1
D: TRBD2
DNA: TGCGCCAGCAGCGCCCAGGGACTAACCACTTACAATGAGCAGTTCTTC
CDR3: CASSAQGLTTYNEQFF

size: .
J: TRBJ1-5
V: TRBV20-1
D: .
DNA: TGCAGTGCTAGTCGGCAGGGGAAGGACAATCAGCCCCAGCATTTT
CDR3: CSASRQGKDNQPQHF

size: .
J: TRBJ2-3
V: TRBV2
D: TRBD2
DNA: TGTGCCAGCAGCCGGGGGGGGTTCACAGATACGCAGTATTTT
CDR3: CASSRGGFTDTQYF

size: .
J: TRBJ2-3
V: TRBV7-9
D: TRBD2
DNA: TGTGCCAGCAACCGTATAGCGGGAGGCGGGTCAGATACGCAGTATTTT
CDR3: CASNRIAGGGSDTQYF

size: .
J: TRBJ2-2
V: TRBV11-2
D: TRBD1
DNA: TGTGCCAGCAGCTTCGACAGGGTGGACGGGGAGCTGTTTTTT
CDR3: CASSFDRVDGELFF

size: few
J: TRBJ2-1
V: TRBV20-1
D: .
DNA: TGCAGTGCCTCAGGGGGAGGGGGCCGTGAGGGGTCCTACAATGAGCAGTTCTTC
CDR3: CSASGGGGREGSYNEQFF

size: .
J: TRBJ1-2
V: TRBV5-1
D: .
DNA: TGCGCCAGCAGCTTGGAGGGCAGACCGGGCTACACCTTC
CDR3: CASSLEGRPGYTF

size: .
J: TRBJ2-3
V: TRBV7-9
D: TRBD1
DNA: TGTGCCAGCAGCCCCGGGACAGGGGGCAGGAATACGCAGTATTTT
CDR3: CASSPGTGGRNTQYF

size: few
J: TRBJ2-5
V: TRBV20-1
D: .
DNA: TGCAGTGCTGTAGGGAGCGCGACCCAGTACTTC
CDR3: CSAVGSATQYF

size: .
J: TRBJ2-2
V: TRBV10-1
D: TRBD2
DNA: TGCGCCAGCAGTGAGACGGGGGGAACCGGGGAGCTGTTTTTT
CDR3: CASSETGGTGELFF

size: few
J: TRBJ2-7
V: TRBV20-1
D: TRBD2
DNA: TGCAGTGCTAGGGATAGCGGGAGGGCCGAATACGAGCAGTACTTC
CDR3: CSARDSGRAEYEQYF

size: .
J: TRBJ1-2
V: TRBV28
D: .
DNA: TGTGCCAGCAGTTTAATACGGAACTATGGCTACACCTTC
CDR3: CASSLIRNYGYTF

size: few
J: TRBJ1-2
V: TRBV12-3/TRBV12-4
D: .
DNA: TGTGCCAGCAGTTTCCTTAAATATGGCTACACCTTC
CDR3: CASSFLKYGYTF

size: .
J: TRBJ2-1
V: TRBV6-5
D: .
DNA: TGTGCCAGCAGTTACTCCTCTCGGGCGGGAAACCGGCATGAGCAGTTCTTC
CDR3: CASSYSSRAGNRHEQFF

size: .
J: TRBJ1-4
V: TRBV29-1
D: .
DNA: TGCAGCGTTTCGAATGAAAAACTGTTTTTT
CDR3: CSVSNEKLFF